This entry lists 6 T cell receptor beta chains sequenced from one sample in a study of T cell responses to AZD1222 COVID-19 vaccine. Libraries were prepared by immunoSEQ multiplex PCR; TCRdb keeps only in-frame clonotypes and omits some of them. The sample contains approximately 73,000 clones, about four fifths of which appear only once. Sequenced here: peripheral blood, sampled on day 0 of AZD1222 vaccination. The source of these receptors is an adult in good health.

This sequence joins TRBV18 and TRBJ1-6, with 8 bases that match TRBD1. Unmatched junction bases numbered 11, after V lost 5 bases and J lost 8 bases. Germline V lookup: CDR1 KGHSH, CDR2 LQKENI. This CDR3 has 16 residues. The CDR3, as DNA: TGTGCCAGCTCATCCACCGGACAGGGAGGGGATTCACCCCTCCACTTT. This translates into CASSSTGQGGDSPLHF.

V usage is TRBV9 and J usage is TRBJ1-6; D remains unclear. V shed 4 bases and J shed 0 bases, with 11 bases lying between them. The germline V gene has CDR1 SGDLS and CDR2 YYNGEE. The CDR3 covers 16 residues. CDR3 sequence: CASSTLGSSYNSPLHF. CDR3 DNA sequence: TGTGCCAGCAGCACACTAGGAAGCTCCTATAATTCACCCCTCCACTTT.

The chain has TRBV7-2 and TRBJ1-5; D unresolved. The germline V gene has CDR1 SGHTA and CDR2 FQGNSA. Trimming pared 5 bases from V and 9 bases from J, leaving 17 bases between. There are 14 residues in the CDR3. In DNA form, the CDR3 reads TGTGCCAGCAGCCCAGACCGGGGAGAACGGCCCCAGCATTTT. Residues: CASSPDRGERPQHF.

The chain carries TRBV27 and TRBJ1-6, with D perhaps matching TRBD1 (5 bases). Per germline, CDR1 MNHEY and CDR2 SMNVEV (reference sequence). The CDR3 extends over 14 amino acids. The ends were cut back, 3 bases at V and 8 bases at J, with 11 bases in the middle. The CDR3 nucleotides read TGTGCCAGCAGTTTGGGTGACAGATATTCACCCCTCCACTTT. Protein product: CASSLGDRYSPLHF.

This chain uses TRBV18 with TRBJ1-1, with D unresolved. The CDR3 runs 15 residues. Looked up from germline, CDR1 is KGHSH and CDR2 is LQKENI. V gave up 3 bases and J gave up 3 bases, with 14 bases separating them. The CDR3 sequence is CASSPRQERDTEAFF. In DNA form, the CDR3 reads TGTGCCAGCTCACCTCGTCAGGAAAGGGACACTGAAGCTTTCTTT.

This chain uses TRBV7-3 with TRBJ2-2, with D perhaps TRBD2 (5 bases). The germline V gene encodes CDR1 SGHTA and CDR2 FQGTGA. This CDR3 comprises 14 residues. The germline V and J ends were trimmed by 5 bases and 10 bases, with 17 bases remaining between them. CDR3 residues: CASSPRTAREELFF. The CDR3 region has the DNA TGTGCCAGCAGCCCCAGGACCGCGAGGGAGGAGCTGTTTTTT.